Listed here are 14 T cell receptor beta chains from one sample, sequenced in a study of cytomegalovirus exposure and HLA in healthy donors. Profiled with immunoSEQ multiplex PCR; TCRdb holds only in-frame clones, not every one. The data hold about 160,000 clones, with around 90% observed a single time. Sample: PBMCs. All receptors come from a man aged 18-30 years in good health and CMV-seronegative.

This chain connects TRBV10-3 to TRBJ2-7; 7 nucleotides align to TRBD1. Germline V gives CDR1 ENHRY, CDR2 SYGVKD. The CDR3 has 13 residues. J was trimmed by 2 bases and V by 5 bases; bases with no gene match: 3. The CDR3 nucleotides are TGTGCCATCAGTAGACAGGGAGCCTACGAGCAGTACTTC. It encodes CAISRQGAYEQYF.

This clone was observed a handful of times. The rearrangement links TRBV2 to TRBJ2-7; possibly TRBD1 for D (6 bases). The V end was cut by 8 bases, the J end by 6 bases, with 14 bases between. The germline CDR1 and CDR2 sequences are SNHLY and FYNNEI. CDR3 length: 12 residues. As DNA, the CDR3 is TGTGCCAGCGGGGGCCCATCCCCCGAGCAGTACGTC. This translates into CASGGPSPEQYV.

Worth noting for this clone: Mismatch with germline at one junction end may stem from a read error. As DNA, the CDR3 is TGTGCTAGCAGCCTTGCCAGGGACAGGGTTAGTCAGCCCCAGCATTTT. It translates to CASSLARDRVSQPQHF. This chain uses TRBV7-7 with TRBJ1-5; 9 bases line up with TRBD1. The CDR3 is 16 amino acids. Germline loops: CDR1 SSHAT, CDR2 FNYEAQ (reference sequence).

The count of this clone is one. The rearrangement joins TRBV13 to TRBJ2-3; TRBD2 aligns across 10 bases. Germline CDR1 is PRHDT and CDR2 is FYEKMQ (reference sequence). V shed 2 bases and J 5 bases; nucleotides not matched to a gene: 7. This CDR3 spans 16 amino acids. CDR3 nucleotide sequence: TGTGCCAGCAGCTTATTAGCGGGGGGAATCGGAGATACGCAGTATTTT. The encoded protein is CASSLLAGGIGDTQYF.

CDR3 sequence (DNA): TGCAGCGTTGGGCCCCAGTCTTACAATGAGCAGTTCTTC. Translated, it gives CSVGPQSYNEQFF. The V and J genes are TRBV29-1 and TRBJ2-1, with D uncertain. The CDR3 spans 13 residues. The V and J ends lost 4 bases and 4 bases respectively, with 11 bases between them. Germline CDR1 is SQVTM and CDR2 is ANQGSEA.

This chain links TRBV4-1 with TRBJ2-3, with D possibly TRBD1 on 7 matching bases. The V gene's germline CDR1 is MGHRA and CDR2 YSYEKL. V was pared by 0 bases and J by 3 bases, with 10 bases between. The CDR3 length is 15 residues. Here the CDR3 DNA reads TGCGCCAGCAGCCAAGACAGGGGGGTGACAGATACGCAGTATTTT. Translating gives CASSQDRGVTDTQYF.

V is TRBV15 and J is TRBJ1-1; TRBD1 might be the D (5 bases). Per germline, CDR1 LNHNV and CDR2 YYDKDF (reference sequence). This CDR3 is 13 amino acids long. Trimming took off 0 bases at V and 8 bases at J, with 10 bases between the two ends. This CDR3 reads CATSRDRGGEAFF. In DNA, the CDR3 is TGTGCCACCAGCAGAGATCGGGGGGGAGAAGCTTTCTTT.

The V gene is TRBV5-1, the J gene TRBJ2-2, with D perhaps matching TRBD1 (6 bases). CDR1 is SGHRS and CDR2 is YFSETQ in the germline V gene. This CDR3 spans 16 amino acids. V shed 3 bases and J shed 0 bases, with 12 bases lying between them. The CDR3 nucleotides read TGCGCCAGCAGCTCACAGGGCAACCCGAACACCGGGGAGCTGTTTTTT. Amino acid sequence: CASSSQGNPNTGELFF. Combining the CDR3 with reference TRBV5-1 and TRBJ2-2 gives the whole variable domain KAGVTQTPRYLIKTRGQQVTLSCSPISGHRSVSWYQQTPGQGLQFLFEYFSETQRNKGNFPGRFSGRQFSNSRSEMNVSTLELGDSALYLCASSSQGNPNTGELFFGEGSRLTVL.

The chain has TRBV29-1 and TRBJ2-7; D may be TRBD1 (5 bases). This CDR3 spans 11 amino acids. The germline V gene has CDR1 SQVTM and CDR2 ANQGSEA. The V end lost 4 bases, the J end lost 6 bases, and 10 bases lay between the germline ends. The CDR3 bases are TGCAGCGTTGCAGGGATGGTCGAGCAGTACTTC. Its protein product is CSVAGMVEQYF.

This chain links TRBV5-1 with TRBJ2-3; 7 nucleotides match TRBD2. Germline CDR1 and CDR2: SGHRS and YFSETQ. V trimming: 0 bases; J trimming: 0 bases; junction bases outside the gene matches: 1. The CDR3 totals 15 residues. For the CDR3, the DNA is TGCGCCAGCAGCTTGGAGCGGGGAAGCACAGATACGCAGTATTTT. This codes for CASSLERGSTDTQYF.

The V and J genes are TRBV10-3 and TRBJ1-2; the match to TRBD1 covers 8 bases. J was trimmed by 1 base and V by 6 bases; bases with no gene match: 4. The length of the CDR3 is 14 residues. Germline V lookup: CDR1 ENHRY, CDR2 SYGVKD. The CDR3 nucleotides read TGTGCCATCAGACGACAGGGGAATAACTATGGCTACACCTTC. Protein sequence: CAIRRQGNNYGYTF.

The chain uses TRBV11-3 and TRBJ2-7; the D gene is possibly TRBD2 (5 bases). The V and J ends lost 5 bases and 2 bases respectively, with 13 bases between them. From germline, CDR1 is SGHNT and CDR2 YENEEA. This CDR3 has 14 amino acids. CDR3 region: CASSRGEDTYEQYF. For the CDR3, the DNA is TGTGCCAGCAGCCGGGGAGAGGATACCTACGAGCAGTACTTC.

The CDR3 region is CASSRVGGESNQPQHF. The CDR3 DNA is TGTGCCAGCAGTCGGGTGGGTGGGGAGAGCAATCAGCCCCAGCATTTT. The rearrangement uses TRBV6-6 and TRBJ1-5; D unresolved. The CDR3 is 16 amino acids. V lost 5 bases, J lost 1 base, and 15 bases lay in between. Looked up from germline, CDR1 is MNHNY and CDR2 is SVGAGI (reference sequence).

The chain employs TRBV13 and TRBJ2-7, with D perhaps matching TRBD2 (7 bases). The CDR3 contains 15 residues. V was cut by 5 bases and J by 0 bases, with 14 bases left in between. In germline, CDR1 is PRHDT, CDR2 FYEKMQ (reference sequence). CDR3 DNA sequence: TGTGCCAGCAGCCCTGGAGGGGGGGTCTCCTACGAGCAGTACTTC. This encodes CASSPGGGVSYEQYF.